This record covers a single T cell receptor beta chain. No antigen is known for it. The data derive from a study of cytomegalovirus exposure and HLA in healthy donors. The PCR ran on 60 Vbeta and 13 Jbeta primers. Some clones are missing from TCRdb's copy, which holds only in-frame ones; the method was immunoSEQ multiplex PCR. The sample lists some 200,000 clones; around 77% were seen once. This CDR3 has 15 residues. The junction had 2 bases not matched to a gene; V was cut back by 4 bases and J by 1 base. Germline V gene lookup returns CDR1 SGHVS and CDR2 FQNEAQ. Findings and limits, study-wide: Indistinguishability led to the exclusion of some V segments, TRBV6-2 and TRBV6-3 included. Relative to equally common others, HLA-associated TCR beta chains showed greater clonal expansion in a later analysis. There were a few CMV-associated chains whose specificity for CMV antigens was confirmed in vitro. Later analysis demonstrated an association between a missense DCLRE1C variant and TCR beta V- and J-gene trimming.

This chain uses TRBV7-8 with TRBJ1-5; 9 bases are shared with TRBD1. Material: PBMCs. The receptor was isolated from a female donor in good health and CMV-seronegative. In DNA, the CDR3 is TGTGCCAGCAGCTCAGGACAGGGGAGCAATCAGCCCCAGCATTTT. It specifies CASSSGQGSNQPQHF.